What follows is one T cell receptor (beta chain) and its context. Its target is unknown. The V gene's germline CDR1 is SEHNR and CDR2 FQNEAQ (reference sequence). The CDR3 length is 17 residues. Deletions cut 1 base from V and 3 bases from J, with 16 bases between. The entry originates in a study of cytomegalovirus exposure and HLA in healthy donors. The PCR contained 60 Vbeta and 13 Jbeta primers. The repertoire was sequenced with immunoSEQ multiplex PCR; TCRdb's copy has only in-frame clones and lacks some. The sample table sets out about 160,000 clones. Notes on the study in general: Cytomegalovirus association was assigned to about 150 TCR beta chains.

The sample consisted of PBMCs. This TCR was recovered from an older woman in good health and CMV-seronegative. The gene calls are TRBV7-9 and TRBJ2-1; tentatively, D is TRBD1 (6 bases). The CDR3 DNA sequence: TGTGCCAGCAGCTTAGAAGGGTCGGACAGAGACTACAATGAGCAGTTCTTC. Its protein is CASSLEGSDRDYNEQFF.